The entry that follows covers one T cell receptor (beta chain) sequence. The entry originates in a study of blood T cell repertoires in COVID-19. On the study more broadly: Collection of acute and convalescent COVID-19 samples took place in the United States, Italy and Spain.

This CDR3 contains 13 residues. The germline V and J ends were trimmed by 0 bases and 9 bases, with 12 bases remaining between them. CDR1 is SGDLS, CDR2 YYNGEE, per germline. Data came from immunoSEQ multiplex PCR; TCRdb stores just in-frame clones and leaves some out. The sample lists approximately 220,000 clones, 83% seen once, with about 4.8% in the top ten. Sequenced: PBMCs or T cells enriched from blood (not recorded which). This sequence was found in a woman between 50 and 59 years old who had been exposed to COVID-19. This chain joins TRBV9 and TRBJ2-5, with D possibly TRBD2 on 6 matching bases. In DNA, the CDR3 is TGTGCCAGCAGCGTAGGCGTGGGGGGATCCCAGTACTTC. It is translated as CASSVGVGGSQYF.